The 29 T cell receptor beta chains below come from one sample, sequenced in a study of blood T cell repertoires in COVID-19 (dated by TCRdb to 2020 to 2021). The receptor library was made with the immunoSEQ multiplex PCR assay. What TCRdb holds here is the immuneACCESS table cut down to in-frame rearrangements. Part of the clones is not present; checked against another copy, under half of the missing clones reflect an unresolved V gene, and the others are unexplained. This sample holds just over 300,000 clones; about 91% were observed only once. Clones ranked in the top ten supply around 8.9% of the sample. Source material: PBMCs or T cells enriched from blood (not recorded which). These receptors originate from a woman between 18 and 30 years old who had recovered from COVID-19.

The CDR3 reads CASSLYGTVSGNTIYF. The CDR3 coding sequence is TGTGCCAGCAGTTTATACGGGACAGTCTCTGGAAACACCATATATTTT. The chain is built from TRBV28 and TRBJ1-3; 7 bases line up with TRBD1. The V segment lost 1 base and the J segment 0 bases; nucleotides outside the gene matches: 3. Germline V gene lookup returns CDR1 MDHEN and CDR2 SYDVKM. CDR3 length: 16 amino acids.

This chain joins TRBV6-4 and TRBJ1-1; D uncertain. The CDR3 spans 13 residues. Germline V lookup: CDR1 MRHNA, CDR2 SNTAGT. The V and J ends lost 8 bases and 1 base respectively, with 11 bases between them. The CDR3 DNA reads as TGTGCCAGCCGACTAACGCGGAACACTGAAGCTTTCTTT. This encodes CASRLTRNTEAFF.

The V and J genes are TRBV3-1 (or the pseudogene TRBV3-2) and TRBJ2-2; the D gene is possibly TRBD1 (5 bases). Germline lookup yields CDR1 LGHDT and CDR2 YNNKEL (reference sequence). Trimming took 2 bases from V and 6 from J, leaving 10 bases between them. CDR3 length: 14 residues. In nucleotides, the CDR3 is TGTGCCAGCAGCCAACCAGGGCCCGCCGGGGAGCTGTTTTTT. This sequence encodes CASSQPGPAGELFF.

The gene calls are TRBV2 and TRBJ1-5; 12 bases match TRBD1. CDR3 length: 13 residues. With 8 bases clipped from V and 6 bases from J, the junction kept 2 bases outside the gene matches. CDR1 and CDR2 (germline): SNHLY, FYNNEI. Here the CDR3 reads CASGTGGIQPQHF. In nucleotides, the CDR3 is TGTGCCAGCGGGACAGGGGGCATTCAGCCCCAGCATTTT.

CDR3 residues: CASSRSSGGELFF. The CDR3 DNA reads TGTGCCAGCAGCAGAAGCTCGGGGGGGGAGCTGTTTTTT. This sequence joins TRBV12-3 or TRBV12-4 and TRBJ2-2, with D maybe TRBD2 (5 bases). This CDR3 contains 13 residues. The V end lost 6 bases, the J end lost 8 bases, and 13 bases lay between the germline ends.

This clone is a singleton in its sample. CDR3 in DNA: TGTGCCAGCTCACCACTGGCGGCTGACACTGAAGCTTTCTTT. It specifies CASSPLAADTEAFF. This chain uses TRBV18 with TRBJ1-1; no reliable D call. The CDR3 is 14 residues long. Germline values: CDR1 KGHSH, CDR2 LQKENI. Trimming shortened V by 1 base and J by 3 bases, and 9 bases separated the two germline ends.

V is TRBV3-1 (or the pseudogene TRBV3-2) and J is TRBJ2-1; D is possibly TRBD2 (6 bases). This CDR3 region has 13 residues. CDR1 is LGHDT, CDR2 YNNKEL, per germline (reference sequence). The V and J ends lost 7 bases and 4 bases respectively, with 11 bases between them. The CDR3 DNA follows: TGTGCCAGCACCCATGGGGGGTACAATGAGCAGTTCTTC. Amino acids: CASTHGGYNEQFF.

This sequence joins TRBV2 and TRBJ1-2; weak D call: TRBD1 (6 bases). V shed 5 bases and J shed 6 bases, with 7 bases lying between them. CDR1 and CDR2 from the germline V gene are SNHLY and FYNNEI. The CDR3 is 11 amino acids. CDR3 nucleotide sequence: TGTGCCAGCAGTCAGGGGAATGGCTACACCTTC. Amino acids: CASSQGNGYTF.

The V call is TRBV10-3, the J call TRBJ1-5; TRBD1 aligns across 7 bases. The CDR3 covers 16 residues. After removal of 8 bases from V and 0 bases from J, the junction contained 10 bases not matched to a gene. Germline CDR1 reads ENHRY; CDR2 reads SYGVKD. The CDR3 region has the DNA TGTGCCATCGGAGGGGCAACAGGGGATAGCAATCAGCCCCAGCATTTT. Amino acid sequence: CAIGGATGDSNQPQHF.

The chain recombines TRBV30 with TRBJ1-6, with 10 bases fitting TRBD1. The ends lost 6 bases at V and 10 bases at J; junction bases unmatched: 6. The CDR3 loop spans 13 amino acids. The germline V gene encodes CDR1 GTSNPN and CDR2 SVGIG (reference sequence). The CDR3 reads CACVWDRGSPLHF. The CDR3 nucleotides read TGTGCCTGCGTCTGGGACAGGGGCTCACCCCTCCACTTT.

This chain joins TRBV3-1 (or the pseudogene TRBV3-2) and TRBJ2-2; 11 positions agree with TRBD2. The CDR3 is 16 residues long. V gave up 3 bases and J gave up 5 bases; unmatched junction bases: 5. Germline V CDR1 and CDR2: LGHDT, YNNKEL (reference sequence). DNA for the CDR3: TGTGCCAGCAGCCATACTAGCGGGAGATATACCGGGGAGCTGTTTTTT. Translating it yields CASSHTSGRYTGELFF.

The V and J genes are TRBV5-1 and TRBJ2-1, with D possibly TRBD1 on 5 matching bases. The CDR3 covers 16 residues. Germline values: CDR1 SGHRS, CDR2 YFSETQ. The germline V and J ends were trimmed by 0 bases and 4 bases, with 14 bases remaining between them. DNA for the CDR3: TGCGCCAGCAGCTTGGAAGGGGCAGGGATTTACAATGAGCAGTTCTTC. Translating gives CASSLEGAGIYNEQFF.

The chain carries TRBV19 and TRBJ2-5; 9 positions agree with TRBD1. Germline CDR1 LNHDA, CDR2 SQIVND (reference sequence). CDR3 length: 16 amino acids. V shed 5 bases, J shed 5 bases, and the junction held 12 bases outside the gene matches. The CDR3 nucleotides are TGTGCCAGTAGTGCTACGAAGACAGGGGGTGGTGAGACCCAGTACTTC. Translating gives CASSATKTGGGETQYF.

V and J are TRBV18 and TRBJ2-5; 10 nucleotides line up with TRBD2. Germline V CDR1 and CDR2: KGHSH, LQKENI. V lost 4 bases and J lost 7; bases outside the gene matches: 27. The CDR3 contains 21 residues. The CDR3 DNA is TGTGCCAGCTCACTTCCGACCGGAATTGAGCGGGAGGGAACAAGAGGCGGGACCCAGTACTTC. Translated: CASSLPTGIEREGTRGGTQYF.

Remarks on this clone: The same CDR3 is also encoded by other DNA sequences in this sample. The rearrangement uses TRBV6-5 and TRBJ1-2; 8 bases agree with TRBD1. This CDR3 comprises 15 residues. CDR1 is MNHEY and CDR2 is SVGAGI in the germline V gene. V gave up 2 bases and J gave up 3 bases; unmatched junction bases: 5. CDR3 sequence (DNA): TGTGCCAGCAGTTACCTAGGACAGGGTGACTATGGCTACACCTTC. This translates into CASSYLGQGDYGYTF.

In this sample, this clone turned up a few times. The gene calls are TRBV7-2 and TRBJ1-1; 9 positions agree with TRBD1. The length of the CDR3 is 15 residues. The ends lost 5 bases at V and 4 bases at J; junction bases unmatched: 8. Germline V gene lookup returns CDR1 SGHTA and CDR2 FQGNSA. CDR3 sequence reads: CASSKDGTGSTEAFF. As DNA, the CDR3 is TGTGCCAGCAGCAAAGACGGGACAGGGAGCACTGAAGCTTTCTTT.

This sequence joins TRBV4-3 and TRBJ2-5; maybe TRBD2 (5 bases). V was pared by 0 bases and J by 5 bases, with 19 bases between. Germline values: CDR1 LGHNA, CDR2 YSLEER. The CDR3 has 17 amino acids. CDR3 nucleotide sequence: TGCGCCAGCAGCCAAGATTGGGTTGGTAGCGTCCTCGAGACCCAGTACTTC. The encoded protein is CASSQDWVGSVLETQYF.

This chain links TRBV5-6 with TRBJ2-3; 10 nucleotides match TRBD1. Trimming took 3 bases from V and 4 from J; bases not matched to a gene: 5. The germline gives CDR1 SGHDT, CDR2 YYEEEE. CDR3 size: 15 residues. The CDR3 sequence is CASSWGDRGPDTQYF. CDR3 nucleotide sequence: TGTGCCAGCAGCTGGGGGGACAGGGGTCCAGATACGCAGTATTTT.

V is TRBV3-1 (or the pseudogene TRBV3-2) and J is TRBJ2-7; a possible D gene is TRBD1 (6 bases). Trimming removed 5 bases at V and 4 bases at J, with 12 bases between. The CDR3 is 13 amino acids. The germline V gene encodes CDR1 LGHDT and CDR2 YNNKEL (reference sequence). CDR3 DNA sequence: TGTGCCAGCAGCGCGCAACAGGGTTACGAGCAGTACTTC. Translated, it gives CASSAQQGYEQYF.

This clone was seen repeatedly, ten times or more. The chain employs TRBV4-2 and TRBJ2-1; the D gene is possibly TRBD2 (6 bases). Trimming removed 1 base from V and 2 bases from J, with 9 bases in between. This CDR3 has 15 amino acids. Germline V gene data show CDR1 as LGHNA and CDR2 as YNFKEQ. In DNA form, the CDR3 reads TGTGCCAGCAGCCAAGGGCTAGCGACCTACAATGAGCAGTTCTTC. Its translation: CASSQGLATYNEQFF.

The rearrangement links TRBV19 to TRBJ2-5, with 8 nucleotides matching TRBD1. Germline V gives CDR1 LNHDA, CDR2 SQIVND (reference sequence). This CDR3 is built from 14 residues. With V trimmed by 5 bases and J by 7 bases, 9 bases remained unmatched. The DNA for the CDR3 is TGTGCCAGTAGTGACCGGACAGGGCATGGGACCCAGTACTTC. Residues: CASSDRTGHGTQYF.

The rearrangement joins TRBV20-1 to TRBJ2-1; 10 bases are a match to TRBD2. This CDR3 has 14 residues. The V and J ends lost 3 bases and 8 bases, in that order; junction bases with no gene match: 7. Germline V gene sequence: CDR1 DFQATT, CDR2 SNEGSKA (reference sequence). The CDR3 is CSASLAGGFYEQFF. CDR3 in DNA: TGCAGTGCTAGTTTAGCGGGAGGCTTCTATGAGCAGTTCTTC.

The CDR3: CASSLRELANTEAFF. The DNA of the CDR3 is TGTGCCAGCAGCCTGAGGGAGTTGGCGAACACTGAAGCTTTCTTT. This chain connects TRBV5-5 to TRBJ1-1; D remains unclear. There are 15 residues in the CDR3. The germline V gene encodes CDR1 SGHKS and CDR2 YYEKEE (reference sequence). V was trimmed by 4 bases and J by 1 base, leaving 14 bases between them.

The chain couples TRBV7-7 to TRBJ2-3; maybe TRBD1 (6 bases). V was clipped by 5 bases and J by 6 bases, with 21 bases between them. This CDR3 comprises 16 residues. In germline, CDR1 is SSHAT, CDR2 FNYEAQ (reference sequence). CDR3 region: CASSPGWGERGDTQYF. The CDR3, as DNA: TGTGCCAGCAGCCCAGGGTGGGGCGAGAGGGGGGATACGCAGTATTTT.

The V call is TRBV4-3, the J call TRBJ2-5; 11 nucleotides align to TRBD2. The trim removed 0 bases at V and 2 bases at J, leaving 8 bases unmatched. The CDR3 sequence is 18 residues long. In germline, CDR1 is LGHNA, CDR2 YSLEER. CDR3 coding DNA: TGCGCCAGCAGCCAAGAGCTAGCGGGGGGACCTCCTCAAGAGACCCAGTACTTC. Protein: CASSQELAGGPPQETQYF.

The chain has TRBV7-9 and TRBJ2-1; D perhaps matches TRBD2 (5 bases). With 5 bases removed from V and 5 bases from J, the gap between germline ends came to 13 bases. CDR1 is SEHNR, CDR2 FQNEAQ, per germline (reference sequence). This CDR3 spans 14 amino acids. In nucleotides, the CDR3 is TGTGCCAGCAGCAATTCGGGATCTAACAATGAGCAGTTCTTC. It yields the protein CASSNSGSNNEQFF.

The chain recombines TRBV7-2 with TRBJ1-3; no definite D call. The V gene's germline CDR1 is SGHTA and CDR2 FQGNSA. The CDR3 runs 17 residues. Between the trimmed V and J ends, which lost 2 bases and 3 bases, there was a span of 17 bases. The CDR3 reads CASSLRVRGQSGNTIYF. The CDR3 nucleotides are TGTGCCAGCAGCTTACGGGTCCGGGGTCAAAGTGGAAACACCATATATTTT.

The rearrangement uses TRBV24-1 and TRBJ2-1, with D possibly matching TRBD2 (5 bases). This CDR3 has 14 residues. The V end was cut by 5 bases, the J end by 4 bases, with 11 bases between. Germline CDR1 and CDR2: KGHDR and SFDVKD. The DNA for the CDR3 is TGTGCCACCAGTGGCCGGACTGTATACAATGAGCAGTTCTTC. Its protein is CATSGRTVYNEQFF.

The genes are TRBV7-9 and TRBJ2-3; no clear D. V lost 1 base, J lost 6 bases, and 8 bases lay in between. The CDR3 runs 13 residues. CDR1 is SEHNR and CDR2 is FQNEAQ in the germline V gene (reference sequence). The CDR3 region is CASSLGSGDTQYF. Written as DNA, the CDR3 is TGTGCCAGCAGCTTAGGGTCCGGGGATACGCAGTATTTT.